A selection of T cell receptor beta chains follows, all from one sample in a study of blood T cell repertoires in COVID-19. TCRdb keeps only in-frame clones here, not all; method: immunoSEQ multiplex PCR. The table shows 240,000 or so clones, with about 90% occurring only once. The source material was peripheral blood. The receptors come from a man aged 60-69 years with acute or convalescent COVID-19. Each CDR3 is given with its conserved first and last residue. Fields, in order: V gene, D gene, J gene, clone size, CDR3 protein, CDR3 DNA. D genes are given only for firm matches. Not every row has a clone size; where given, it reads once, few, many or a size class.

TRBV20-1	TRBD1	TRBJ2-3	-	CSASPGQGADTQYF	TGCAGTGCTAGTCCGGGACAGGGCGCAGATACGCAGTATTTT
TRBV28	-	TRBJ1-5	-	CASNTGNQPQHF	TGTGCCAGCAACACAGGGAACCAGCCCCAGCATTTT
TRBV5-1	-	TRBJ2-5	-	CASSSGVDSTRETQYF	TGCGCCAGCAGCTCTGGTGTGGACAGCACACGGGAGACCCAGTACTTC
TRBV9	TRBD1	TRBJ1-4	once	CASSPRQGEDEKLFF	TGTGCCAGCAGCCCCCGACAGGGGGAGGATGAAAAACTGTTTTTT
TRBV15	TRBD2	TRBJ2-1	-	CATSSGTNLVFYNEQFF	TGTGCCACCAGCAGCGGGACTAACCTCGTCTTCTACAATGAGCAGTTCTTC
TRBV6-6	-	TRBJ1-1	-	CASSHLKTEAFF	TGTGCCAGCAGTCATTTGAAGACAGAAGCTTTCTTT
TRBV15	TRBD1	TRBJ2-7	once	CATSRDGGQGAYEQYF	TGTGCCACCAGCAGAGATGGGGGACAGGGGGCCTACGAGCAGTACTTC
TRBV9	TRBD2	TRBJ2-1	-	CASSVVTSGAQPFF	TGTGCCAGCAGCGTAGTGACTAGCGGGGCCCAGCCGTTCTTC
TRBV28	-	TRBJ1-5	-	CASSYLYRDNQPQHF	TGTGCCAGCAGTTACCTATACAGAGACAATCAGCCCCAGCATTTT
TRBV24-1	-	TRBJ1-3	-	CATQLTGGNTIYF	TGTGCCACCCAATTGACAGGAGGAAACACCATATATTTT
TRBV29-1	TRBD2	TRBJ2-1	-	CSVELGAGVSGEQFF	TGCAGCGTTGAATTAGGGGCGGGAGTGTCGGGTGAGCAGTTCTTC
TRBV11-3	TRBD2	TRBJ2-1	-	CASSLDRGGNEQFF	TGTGCCAGCAGCTTAGATCGGGGAGGGAATGAGCAGTTCTTC
TRBV6-1	TRBD2	TRBJ2-7	-	CASSETLAGGLGEQYF	TGTGCCAGCAGTGAAACACTAGCGGGAGGTCTGGGAGAGCAGTACTTC
TRBV5-1	-	TRBJ1-2	once	CASSFEEGMDYGYTF	TGCGCCAGCAGCTTTGAGGAGGGAATGGACTATGGCTACACCTTC